This T cell receptor (beta chain) was identified in a study of shared clonotypes between healthy human individuals. Study-level findings and limits: Unshared clonotypes carried lower generation probabilities than those common to all four donors.

Between the trimmed V and J ends, which lost 0 bases and 8 bases, there was a span of 8 bases. CDR3 length: 13 amino acids. Germline V lookup: CDR1 SEHNR, CDR2 FQNEAQ (reference sequence). Profiled with immunoSEQ multiplex PCR; TCRdb holds only in-frame clones, not every one. The sample lists roughly 1,000,000 clones, 78% occurring once. This clone was recorded at least ten times. Its antigen is currently unknown. The receptor was isolated from a man aged 18 to 30 in good health. Some clones in this sample may be carry-over from other donors' samples. The chain joins TRBV7-9 to TRBJ2-4; D might be TRBD1 (5 bases). Sequenced material: memory CD4+ T cells from PBMCs. Subset noted: CD45RA-negative fraction. The DNA for the CDR3 is TGTGCCAGCAGCTTAGCAGGGGATGACATTCAGTACTTC. It yields the protein CASSLAGDDIQYF.